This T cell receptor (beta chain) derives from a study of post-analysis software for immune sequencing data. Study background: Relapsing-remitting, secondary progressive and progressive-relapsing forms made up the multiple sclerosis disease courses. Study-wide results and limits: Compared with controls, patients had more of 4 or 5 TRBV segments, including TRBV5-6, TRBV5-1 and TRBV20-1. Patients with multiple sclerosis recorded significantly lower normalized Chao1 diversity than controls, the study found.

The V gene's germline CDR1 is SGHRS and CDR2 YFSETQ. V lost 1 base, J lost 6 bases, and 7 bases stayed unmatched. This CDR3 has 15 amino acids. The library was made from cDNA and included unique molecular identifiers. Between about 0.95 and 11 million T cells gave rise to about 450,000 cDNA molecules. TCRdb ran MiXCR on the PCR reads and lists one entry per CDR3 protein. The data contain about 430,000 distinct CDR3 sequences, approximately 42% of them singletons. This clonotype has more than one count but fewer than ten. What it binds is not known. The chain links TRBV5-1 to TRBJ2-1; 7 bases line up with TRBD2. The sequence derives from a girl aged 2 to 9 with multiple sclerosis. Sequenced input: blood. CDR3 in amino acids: CASSLISGSGNEQFF. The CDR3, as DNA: TGCGCCAGCAGCTTGATTAGCGGGTCAGGCAATGAGCAGTTCTTC.